This TCR beta chain was identified during a study of immune heterogeneity within non-small cell lung tumors. By share, this clonotype counts as medium-sized. Template input was genomic DNA from bulk tumor (600 ng per sample). Surgery yielded several widely spaced biopsies per primary tumor. Curative surgery was performed on patients who had untreated, newly diagnosed non-small cell lung cancer. The TCR beta CDR3 region was amplified by multiplex PCR employing 32 V and 13 J primers. TCRdb recomputed calls from the multiplex PCR reads with MiXCR, one row per CDR3 protein. The sample carries 9,500 to 10,000 distinct CDR3 sequences, approximately 34% recorded once. The origin of this receptor is a man in his 60s with non-small cell lung cancer. Specimen: lung tumor tissue.

This CDR3 is CASSPRLSLSSYNEQFF. The CDR3 DNA is TGTGCCAGCAGTCCGCGACTATCCTTAAGCTCCTACAATGAGCAGTTCTTC. The V gene is TRBV27, the J gene TRBJ2-1; D is perhaps TRBD2 (5 bases). The CDR3 loop spans 17 amino acids. CDR1 and CDR2 (germline): MNHEY, SMNVEV (reference sequence). Trimming cost V 5 bases and J 0 bases, with 17 bases left between them.